The clone carrying this T cell receptor beta chain has a count of ten or more. The antigen remains unidentified. In germline, CDR1 is SSHAT, CDR2 FNYEAQ (reference sequence). This CDR3 is built from 15 residues. V dropped 4 bases and J dropped 0 bases, with 12 bases sitting between them. This sample was taken from a study of T cells after posttransplantation cyclophosphamide. Study findings and constraints: Skin or GI-infiltrating T cells shared few TRB sequences with blood. Donor-recipient repertoire similarity was low at 1-2 months, rising over year one. TRB clonality was highly associated with recipient CMV seropositivity and reactivation.

Some clones are missing from TCRdb's copy, which holds only in-frame ones; the method was immunoSEQ multiplex PCR. Altogether about 39,000 clones were found in the sample, and no singletons occur. The chain uses TRBV7-7 and TRBJ1-1, with D perhaps matching TRBD1 (5 bases). Sequencing was done on a sample of PBMCs. The sequence was obtained from a woman between 45 and 60 years old in good health and a related stem cell transplant donor. The CDR3 sequence: CASSSWEGMNTEAFF. The CDR3 DNA reads as TGTGCCAGCAGCTCCTGGGAGGGGATGAACACTGAAGCTTTCTTT.